The 21 T cell receptor beta chains below were found in one sample sequenced in a study of T cell changes during pregnancy in multiple sclerosis. Clones were sequenced by immunoSEQ multiplex PCR, and TCRdb holds only the in-frame ones, with some missing. This repertoire shows approximately 48,000 clones, roughly nine tenths found once; its top ten account for approximately 0.39%. The source was CD4+ T cells from peripheral blood mononuclear cells, collected after pregnancy. These receptor sequences come from a female donor with multiple sclerosis, enrolled in a pregnancy study.

This sequence joins TRBV29-1 and TRBJ1-2; D not resolved. Trimming removed 6 bases from V and 5 bases from J, with 13 bases in between. The CDR3 totals 12 residues. CDR1 and CDR2 (germline): SQVTM, ANQGSEA. The CDR3 protein is CSVREEGYGYTF. CDR3 coding DNA: TGCAGCGTCCGGGAGGAGGGATATGGCTACACCTTC.

V gene TRBV29-1 combines with J gene TRBJ2-7; D possibly corresponds to TRBD1 (5 bases). In germline, CDR1 is SQVTM, CDR2 ANQGSEA. The CDR3 runs 16 residues. With 3 bases removed from V and 2 bases from J, the gap between germline ends came to 20 bases. CDR3 nucleotides: TGCAGCGTTGATAGCTTATTGGGGCTAGTTACCTACGAGCAGTACTTC. Amino acid sequence: CSVDSLLGLVTYEQYF.

As for this clone: Its ends do not fully match the called genes, so a read error is possible. V is TRBV28 and J is TRBJ1-5; 9 bases are a match to TRBD1. The germline V gene encodes CDR1 MDHEN and CDR2 SYDVKM. This CDR3 has 13 amino acids. The CDR3 nucleotides are TGCGGAACAGGGGGCAATAGCAATCAGCCCCAGCATTTT. Translated: CGTGGNSNQPQHF.

J is TRBJ2-5 and V is TRBV5-1; perhaps TRBD2 as D (5 bases). Germline assignment: CDR1 SGHRS and CDR2 YFSETQ. This CDR3 has 14 residues. V dropped 0 bases and J dropped 1 base, with 7 bases sitting between them. This chain's CDR3 is CASSLGGGQETQYF. As DNA, the CDR3 is TGCGCCAGCAGCTTGGGCGGAGGCCAAGAGACCCAGTACTTC.

The chain uses TRBV4-2 and TRBJ2-2; a weak D match, TRBD2 (6 bases). V lost 2 bases and J lost 5, with 12 bases in between. This CDR3 comprises 15 residues. Germline V gene sequence: CDR1 LGHNA, CDR2 YNFKEQ. In DNA form, the CDR3 reads TGTGCCAGCAGCCAACTTACCGGGAGAACCGGGGAGCTGTTTTTT. Translation: CASSQLTGRTGELFF.

This sequence joins TRBV6-6 and TRBJ1-5, with 7 bases matching TRBD1. The V gene end was trimmed by 6 bases and the J gene end by 7 bases; junction bases not matched to a gene: 9. CDR3 size: 14 residues. The germline V gene has CDR1 MNHNY and CDR2 SVGAGI (reference sequence). CDR3 DNA sequence: TGTGCCAGCAGGAAGGACAGGACGTACCAGCCCCAGCATTTT. It is translated as CASRKDRTYQPQHF.

The chain links TRBV7-3 to TRBJ2-1; TRBD2 agrees at 8 bases. Trimming took 5 bases from V and 5 from J; bases not matched to a gene: 5. The CDR3 spans 14 residues. The germline V gene encodes CDR1 SGHTA and CDR2 FQGTGA. The CDR3 DNA is TGTGCCAGCAGCCCCGGGACTAGTAACAATGAGCAGTTCTTC. This encodes CASSPGTSNNEQFF.

A few counts support this clone. The chain is built from TRBV6-5 and TRBJ2-1; 11 positions match TRBD2. The V gene end was trimmed by 5 bases and the J gene end by 9 bases; junction bases not matched to a gene: 9. The CDR3 is 15 amino acids. Germline assignment: CDR1 MNHEY and CDR2 SVGAGI. Written as DNA, the CDR3 is TGTGCCAGCAGTCGGACTAGCGGGCCGAAGGGTGAGCAGTTCTTC. Translated, it gives CASSRTSGPKGEQFF.

The gene calls are TRBV30 and TRBJ1-2, with a tentative D call TRBD1 (6 bases). V lost 8 bases, J lost 4 bases, and 17 bases lay in between. This CDR3 has 13 residues. Germline values: CDR1 GTSNPN, CDR2 SVGIG (reference sequence). The CDR3 DNA reads as TGTGCCGTAAGCGGGGGGCACAGCTATGGCTACACCTTC. Translation: CAVSGGHSYGYTF.

This chain connects TRBV9 to TRBJ2-3; TRBD2 is a possible D gene (6 bases). Per germline, CDR1 SGDLS and CDR2 YYNGEE. V was clipped by 2 bases and J by 6 bases, with 10 bases between them. The CDR3 is 13 residues long. The chain's CDR3 is CASSVGGVDTQYF. In DNA, the CDR3 is TGTGCCAGCAGCGTCGGGGGAGTCGATACGCAGTATTTT.

This chain links TRBV29-1 with TRBJ2-1; D may be TRBD2 (6 bases). There are 14 residues in the CDR3. Trimming pared 3 bases from V and 0 bases from J, leaving 9 bases between. Germline CDR1 reads SQVTM; CDR2 reads ANQGSEA. Here the CDR3 DNA reads TGCAGCGTTGAGGAAGCGGGCTCCTACAATGAGCAGTTCTTC. Protein: CSVEEAGSYNEQFF.

CDR3 protein: CASSSLAGAGVGEQFF. The CDR3 DNA reads TGTGCCAGCAGCTCCCTAGCGGGAGCGGGGGTAGGTGAGCAGTTCTTC. This sequence joins TRBV7-8 and TRBJ2-1; 10 positions agree with TRBD2. The CDR3 spans 16 residues. Per germline, CDR1 SGHVS and CDR2 FQNEAQ. Trimming at V came to 4 bases and at J to 9 bases, leaving 12 bases not matched to a gene.

The rearrangement uses TRBV5-4 and TRBJ1-1; D is possibly TRBD1 (5 bases). The CDR3 is 16 residues long. Germline CDR1 SGHNT, CDR2 YYREEE (reference sequence). The V gene lost 4 bases and the J gene lost 1 base, with 17 bases spanning the gap. The CDR3 region is CASSQSYRTSNTEAFF. The CDR3 DNA reads TGTGCCAGCAGCCAAAGCTACAGGACCTCGAACACTGAAGCTTTCTTT.

CDR3 region: CASRPSENTGELFF. DNA of the CDR3: TGTGCCAGCAGGCCTAGTGAGAACACCGGGGAGCTGTTTTTT. The chain carries TRBV7-3 and TRBJ2-2; D gene uncertain. The germline V gene encodes CDR1 SGHTA and CDR2 FQGTGA. The CDR3 loop spans 14 amino acids. The ends were cut back, 6 bases at V and 1 base at J, with 9 bases in the middle.

The chain uses TRBV6-5 and TRBJ1-1; 7 bases fit TRBD1. The V segment lost 2 bases and the J segment 8 bases; nucleotides outside the gene matches: 8. Germline assignment: CDR1 MNHEY and CDR2 SVGAGI. The CDR3 has 14 residues. The CDR3: CASSYRGPAGEAFF. CDR3 coding DNA: TGTGCCAGCAGTTACAGGGGGCCCGCGGGGGAAGCTTTCTTT.

V is TRBV4-2 and J is TRBJ1-4, with 7 bases aligning to TRBD1. The V gene end was trimmed by 2 bases and the J gene end by 7 bases; junction bases not matched to a gene: 7. The CDR3 length is 15 residues. Germline assignment: CDR1 LGHNA and CDR2 YNFKEQ. The CDR3 sequence is CASSQIQGKGEKLFF. CDR3 bases: TGTGCCAGCAGCCAAATACAGGGGAAGGGTGAAAAACTGTTTTTT.

V usage is TRBV30 and J usage is TRBJ2-3, with 11 bases that match TRBD2. The CDR3 has 15 residues. Germline values: CDR1 GTSNPN, CDR2 SVGIG (reference sequence). Trimming removed 1 base from V and 1 base from J; junction bases left unmatched: 1. CDR3 nucleotide sequence: TGTGCCTGGAGTGCTAGCGGGAGGCGCACAGATACGCAGTATTTT. Protein: CAWSASGRRTDTQYF.

V gene TRBV6-1 combines with J gene TRBJ1-2; D is unresolved. The ends were cut back, 7 bases at V and 3 bases at J, with 12 bases in the middle. The CDR3 runs 13 residues. The germline V gene has CDR1 MNHNS and CDR2 SASEGT. The DNA of the CDR3 is TGTGCCAGCATCCGCGACATAGACTATGGCTACACCTTC. It specifies CASIRDIDYGYTF.

The chain carries TRBV6-6 and TRBJ2-1, with 9 bases lining up with TRBD1. Germline V lookup: CDR1 MNHNY, CDR2 SVGAGI (reference sequence). V shed 7 bases and J 4 bases; nucleotides not matched to a gene: 11. CDR3 size: 16 residues. The CDR3 protein is CASNNPAGTGYNEQFF. The CDR3 nucleotides are TGTGCCAGCAACAACCCGGCCGGGACAGGGTACAATGAGCAGTTCTTC.

The V and J genes are TRBV5-1 and TRBJ2-2, with D perhaps TRBD1 (5 bases). There are 15 residues in the CDR3. Trimming took 2 bases from V and 8 from J, leaving 16 bases between them. Per the germline V gene, CDR1 is SGHRS and CDR2 is YFSETQ. The chain's CDR3 is CASSFTTASGGELFF. The CDR3, as DNA: TGCGCCAGCAGCTTTACCACAGCTTCAGGGGGGGAGCTGTTTTTT.

The gene calls are TRBV2 and TRBJ2-7, with 10 bases lining up with TRBD2. The V gene end was trimmed by 3 bases and the J gene end by 9 bases; junction bases not matched to a gene: 20. Germline V gene sequence: CDR1 SNHLY, CDR2 FYNNEI. The CDR3 loop spans 18 amino acids. CDR3 sequence: CASSDSALAGTTYERQYF. CDR3 coding DNA: TGTGCCAGCAGTGACTCTGCACTAGCGGGAACAACCTACGAGCGGCAGTACTTC.